A single sample is the source of the 19 T cell receptor beta chains below, sequenced in a study of blood T cell repertoires in COVID-19. The assay was immunoSEQ multiplex PCR, and TCRdb's table has in-frame clones only and misses some. The sample lists approximately 390,000 clones; about 87% were seen once. Sequencing was done on a sample of PBMCs or T cells enriched from blood (not recorded which). The receptors were gathered from a woman in her forties or fifties who had recovered from COVID-19.

The chain employs TRBV5-6 and TRBJ1-1; D not certain. Deletions cut 2 bases from V and 4 bases from J, with 3 bases between. CDR3 length equals 11 residues. Germline CDR1 and CDR2: SGHDT and YYEEEE. The CDR3 DNA follows: TGTGCCAGCAGCTTCGGCACTGAAGCTTTCTTT. Protein sequence: CASSFGTEAFF.

The chain carries TRBV6-5 and TRBJ2-4; 9 bases fit TRBD2. CDR3 size: 16 residues. J was trimmed by 6 bases and V by 4 bases; bases with no gene match: 10. CDR1 and CDR2 (germline): MNHEY, SVGAGI. In DNA form, the CDR3 reads TGTGCCAGCAGTTCTCCCCTAATAGCGGGGGTAAACATTCAGTACTTC. Its protein is CASSSPLIAGVNIQYF.

For this clone: A read error may produce the germline difference seen at one junction end. The rearrangement uses TRBV6-5 and TRBJ1-2; perhaps TRBD1 as D (6 bases). The CDR3 extends over 14 amino acids. Per the germline V gene, CDR1 is MNHEY and CDR2 is SVGAGI. The CDR3 nucleotides read TGTGCCAGCAGCCCCGACAGGAGCGGCTATGGCCACACCTTC. This gives the protein CASSPDRSGYGHTF.

DNA for the CDR3: TGTGCCAGCAGTGGGACAGGGAGCGACACTGAAGCTTTCTTT. It codes for CASSGTGSDTEAFF. The rearrangement joins TRBV2 to TRBJ1-1; 8 nucleotides agree with TRBD1. The CDR3 extends over 14 amino acids. V shed 4 bases, J shed 3 bases, and the junction held 4 bases outside the gene matches. Germline assignment: CDR1 SNHLY and CDR2 FYNNEI.

The rearrangement joins TRBV18 to TRBJ1-1; D uncertain. This CDR3 is built from 14 residues. V was clipped by 4 bases and J by 4 bases, with 13 bases between them. Germline CDR1 is KGHSH and CDR2 is LQKENI. The CDR3 region has the DNA TGTGCCAGCTCACTTAGTGAGGTGAGCACTGAAGCTTTCTTT. Its protein product is CASSLSEVSTEAFF.

The chain carries TRBV28 and TRBJ2-1; D perhaps matches TRBD2 (5 bases). Germline V lookup: CDR1 MDHEN, CDR2 SYDVKM. V was trimmed by 8 bases and J by 0 bases, leaving 20 bases between them. The CDR3 extends over 17 amino acids. CDR3 bases: TGTGCCAGCCATAGGTCCTGGCCGGGGAGCTCCTACAATGAGCAGTTCTTC. Translating it yields CASHRSWPGSSYNEQFF.

This sequence joins TRBV7-9 and TRBJ2-1, with TRBD2 matching 7 bases. The CDR3 loop spans 18 amino acids. J gave up 1 base and V 5 bases, and 14 bases lay outside the gene matches. Per germline, CDR1 SEHNR and CDR2 FQNEAQ (reference sequence). The CDR3 nucleotides are TGTGCCAGCAGCCCCCCTCTTCGACTAGCCTCGTCCTACAATGAGCAGTTCTTC. Translated: CASSPPLRLASSYNEQFF.

V is TRBV5-5 and J is TRBJ1-5, with unresolved D. This CDR3 is built from 15 residues. Trimming took off 1 base at V and 0 bases at J, with 8 bases between the two ends. CDR1 is SGHKS and CDR2 is YYEKEE in the germline V gene (reference sequence). The DNA of the CDR3 is TGTGCCAGCAGCTTGTACACCTCTAGCAATCAGCCCCAGCATTTT. Residues: CASSLYTSSNQPQHF.

This sequence joins TRBV28 and TRBJ1-5; D uncertain. Germline CDR1 is MDHEN and CDR2 is SYDVKM. CDR3 size: 13 residues. The germline V and J ends were trimmed by 5 bases and 0 bases, with 5 bases remaining between them. The DNA for the CDR3 is TGTGCCAGCAGTCCGTATAGCAATCAGCCCCAGCATTTT. Translation: CASSPYSNQPQHF.

This chain links TRBV6-6 with TRBJ1-1; 8 bases map to TRBD1. The germline CDR1 and CDR2 sequences are MNHNY and SVGAGI (reference sequence). V trimming: 2 bases; J trimming: 11 bases; junction bases outside the gene matches: 4. This CDR3 is 12 amino acids long. CDR3: CASSYPTGDAFF. The DNA for the CDR3 is TGTGCCAGCAGTTACCCGACAGGGGATGCTTTCTTT.

The chain combines TRBV21-1 with TRBJ2-5; the table's D call TRBD2 went unverified against the DNA. TRBV21-1 is an annotated pseudogene. The CDR3 runs 19 residues. The CDR3 loop is CASSQSPRLAGLYQETQYF. CDR3 coding DNA: TGTGCCAGCAGCCAAAGCCCTAGACTAGCGGGGCTGTACCAAGAGACCCAGTACTTC.

This chain uses TRBV27 with TRBJ1-6, with 8 bases lining up with TRBD1. From germline, CDR1 is MNHEY and CDR2 SMNVEV (reference sequence). The CDR3 contains 16 residues. V lost 5 bases to trimming and J lost 9 bases; unmatched junction nucleotides: 12. The CDR3 coding sequence is TGTGCCAGCAGTATTGACAGGGGTTTCTTGAGTTCACCCCTCCACTTT. Encoded protein: CASSIDRGFLSSPLHF.

This clone was found a few times. The chain is built from TRBV19 and TRBJ1-5, with a weak D call TRBD1 (5 bases). The CDR3 loop spans 15 amino acids. Germline CDR1 is LNHDA and CDR2 is SQIVND (reference sequence). V dropped 1 base and J dropped 6 bases, with 13 bases sitting between them. The CDR3 sequence: CASSIAVGRGQPQHF. The CDR3 DNA reads as TGTGCCAGTAGTATAGCAGTGGGGCGCGGTCAGCCCCAGCATTTT.

This clone has just one count. The chain couples TRBV28 to TRBJ1-2; 12 bases line up with TRBD1. V gave up 10 bases and J gave up 8 bases; unmatched junction bases: 11. The germline gives CDR1 MDHEN, CDR2 SYDVKM. The CDR3 spans 14 residues. CDR3 amino acids: CATMGQGAKGGYTF. The CDR3 region has the DNA TGTGCCACCATGGGACAGGGGGCGAAGGGAGGCTACACCTTC.

J is TRBJ2-2 and V is TRBV18; TRBD1 is a possible D gene (6 bases). Germline V gives CDR1 KGHSH, CDR2 LQKENI. V lost 4 bases and J 6 bases, leaving 21 bases between the germline ends. This CDR3 region has 17 residues. The CDR3 sequence is CASSQITTGSSAGELFF. DNA of the CDR3: TGTGCCAGCTCACAGATTACAACAGGGTCTTCGGCCGGGGAGCTGTTTTTT.

The CDR3 DNA reads as TGCAGTGCTAGTCGGACAGGGGGCTACGAGCAGTACTTC. It translates to CSASRTGGYEQYF. The V and J genes are TRBV20-1 and TRBJ2-7; 10 bases line up with TRBD1. V lost 3 bases to trimming and J lost 3 bases; unmatched junction nucleotides: 2. In germline, CDR1 is DFQATT, CDR2 SNEGSKA (reference sequence). This CDR3 contains 13 residues.

The chain combines TRBV11-3 with TRBJ1-6; 8 nucleotides agree with TRBD1. The germline V gene encodes CDR1 SGHNT and CDR2 YENEEA. The CDR3 is 15 residues long. V trimming: 0 bases; J trimming: 10 bases; junction bases outside the gene matches: 5. The CDR3 region has the DNA TGTGCCAGCAGCTTAGACGGACAGGGTAAATCACCCCTCCACTTT. It codes for CASSLDGQGKSPLHF.

The genes are TRBV9 and TRBJ1-4, with D possibly matching TRBD1 (6 bases). The CDR3 length is 14 residues. With 0 bases removed from V and 7 bases from J, the gap between germline ends came to 10 bases. Germline CDR1 is SGDLS and CDR2 is YYNGEE. This CDR3 is CASSVGGLSEKLFF. The CDR3 region has the DNA TGTGCCAGCAGCGTAGGGGGGCTTAGTGAAAAACTGTTTTTT.

The rearrangement uses TRBV27 and TRBJ2-5, with a tentative D call TRBD2 (7 bases). Germline CDR1 MNHEY, CDR2 SMNVEV (reference sequence). The CDR3 is made up of 17 amino acids. V shed 3 bases and J shed 5 bases, with 22 bases lying between them. CDR3 sequence reads: CASSLWAGAIINETQYF. DNA of the CDR3: TGTGCCAGCAGTTTGTGGGCGGGGGCTATAATCAATGAGACCCAGTACTTC.